The rows below give T cell receptor beta chains drawn from one sample of a study of T cells in Graves' hyperthyroidism and ophthalmopathy. Each CDR3 protein gets one entry after TCRdb re-called the multiplex PCR reads with MiXCR. Altogether 470,000 or so distinct CDR3 sequences are present, about 20% being singletons, with the ten largest covering more than 25%. The material sequenced was blood. These receptors originate from a man between 18 and 29 years old with Graves' hyperthyroidism. The CDR3 runs from the conserved cysteine through the conserved F or W. D genes are given only for firm matches. Not all rows give a size; the values are once, few, many and, for expanded clones, a class.

D | J | V | size | DNA | CDR3
. | TRBJ1-2 | TRBV27 | few | TGTGCCAGCAGTTTATCCATCTATGGGGGAGCTGACTATGGCTACACCTTC | CASSLSIYGGADYGYTF
TRBD1 | TRBJ1-1 | TRBV5-1 | few | TGCGCCAGCAGCTTGCAGTCCGTGGGACAGGGAATTAACACTGAAGCTTTCTTT | CASSLQSVGQGINTEAFF
TRBD2 | TRBJ2-3 | TRBV6-4 | many | TGTGCCAGCAGCGCTAGGACTAGCGGGGACACAGATACGCAGTATTTT | CASSARTSGDTDTQYF
. | TRBJ2-5 | TRBV2 | many | TGTGCCAGCAGTGACGGGGAGACCCAGTACTTC | CASSDGETQYF
. | TRBJ1-1 | TRBV11-2 | once | TGTGCCAGCAGTCAATTCGCCGGGACGGTGAACACTGAAGCTTTCTTT | CASSQFAGTVNTEAFF
. | TRBJ2-2 | TRBV15 | . | TGTGCCACCAGCAGGGCCCGGGGGTACGGGGAGCTGTTTTTT | CATSRARGYGELFF
. | TRBJ2-5 | TRBV5-1 | many | TGCGCCAGCAGCTTGGGAGTGGGGGCCGAGACCCAGTACTTC | CASSLGVGAETQYF
. | TRBJ1-2 | TRBV6-5 | many | TGTGCCAGCAGTTATCCTGGGGGCTACACCTTC | CASSYPGGYTF
. | TRBJ1-5 | TRBV27 | . | TGTGCCAGCAGTTGGGACCAAAATCAGCCCCAGCATTTT | CASSWDQNQPQHF
. | TRBJ2-7 | TRBV11-1 | . | TGTGCCAGCAGCGACGAGCCGGGCTACTACGAGCAGTACTTC | CASSDEPGYYEQYF
TRBD1 | TRBJ1-6 | TRBV27 | few | TGTGCCAGCAGTTTCCTCCAGGGGGTAGATAATTCACCCCTCCACTTT | CASSFLQGVDNSPLHF
. | TRBJ1-1 | TRBV6-5 | . | TGTGCCAGCAGTTACGAGGGGAGAGGGGACACTGAAGCTTTCTTT | CASSYEGRGDTEAFF
. | TRBJ1-2 | TRBV28 | . | TGTGCCAGCAAAGGTTTCGGCTACACCTTC | CASKGFGYTF
. | TRBJ1-1 | TRBV6-1 | . | TGTGCCAGCATTCAGACAAGACAAGATGCTGAAGCTTTCTTT | CASIQTRQDAEAFF
. | TRBJ2-7 | TRBV6-1 | . | TGTGCCAGCAGAGGGGGGGGGACGAACCCCTACGAGCAGTACTTC | CASRGGGTNPYEQYF
TRBD2 | TRBJ2-7 | TRBV20-1 | many | TGCAGTGCTAGAGGATGGACTAGGAACGAGCAGTACTTC | CSARGWTRNEQYF
. | TRBJ2-4 | TRBV7-8 | few | TGTGCCAGCAGCTTGCGGGGGTTAGGGGACATTAAGTACTTC | CASSLRGLGDIKYF
. | TRBJ2-5 | TRBV15 | . | TGTGCCACCAGCCCCGAGCCTCGAGAGACCCAGTACTTC | CATSPEPRETQYF
. | TRBJ1-5 | TRBV19 | many | TGTGCCCCCGGGACGGTCTTGGCGGGGCCCCAGCATTTT | CAPGTVLAGPQHF
. | TRBJ1-3 | TRBV6-1 | many | TGTGCCAGCAGTAAAAGACGGACCTCTGGAAACACCATATATTTT | CASSKRRTSGNTIYF
TRBD1 | TRBJ2-5 | TRBV12-5 | . | TGTGCTAGTGGTCTTGGGACAGGGTGGAAGACCCAGTACTTC | CASGLGTGWKTQYF
. | TRBJ1-3 | TRBV13 | many | TGTGCCAGCAGCGCGGGGGGGTCTGGAAACACCATATATTTT | CASSAGGSGNTIYF
. | TRBJ2-5 | TRBV6-2/TRBV6-3 | . | TGTGCCAGCAGTACACCGGTGACCCAGTACTTC | CASSTPVTQYF
. | TRBJ1-2 | TRBV20-1 | once | TGCAGTGCTAGAGGGCCCCACGCGGGGGACTATGGCTACACCTTC | CSARGPHAGDYGYTF
. | TRBJ2-7 | TRBV6-1 | many | TGTGCCAGCGGGGACCTGAGGGGGTACTTC | CASGDLRGYF
TRBD2 | TRBJ2-5 | TRBV6-2/TRBV6-3 | many | TGTGCCAGCAGTTACTACGGACTAGCGGGGGGGCCGGGACAAGAGACCCAGTACTTC | CASSYYGLAGGPGQETQYF
. | TRBJ2-7 | TRBV5-6 | . | TGTGCCAGCAGCCAGCCGCCGTGGGGTACGAACGAGCAGTACTTC | CASSQPPWGTNEQYF
. | TRBJ2-5 | TRBV30 | . | TGTGCCTGGGGGCGGGTTTCAGGGGAGACCCAGTACTTC | CAWGRVSGETQYF
TRBD1 | TRBJ2-7 | TRBV3-1 | . | TGTGCCAGCAGCCAAGATCCCGGCAGGGGGCTATACGAGCAGTACTTC | CASSQDPGRGLYEQYF
. | TRBJ1-3 | TRBV12-3/TRBV12-4 | many | TGTGCCAGCAGTTTCGCAGGCGAAGGAAACACCATATATTTT | CASSFAGEGNTIYF
. | TRBJ1-1 | TRBV29-1 | . | TGCAGCGTTGAAGAGGGGAAGACTGAAGCTTTCTTT | CSVEEGKTEAFF
. | TRBJ1-1 | TRBV6-5 | many | TGTGCCAGCAGTTACTCCCCAGGGTGGGACGACACTGAAGCTTTCTTT | CASSYSPGWDDTEAFF
. | TRBJ2-5 | TRBV6-1 | many | TGTGCCAGCAAACATGAGACCCAGTACTTC | CASKHETQYF
. | TRBJ1-1 | TRBV12-3/TRBV12-4 | many | TGTGCCAGCAGTTTACCTGGGGCTAAGTATACTGAAGCTTTCTTT | CASSLPGAKYTEAFF
. | TRBJ1-1 | TRBV2 | many | TGTGCCAGCATTTTATGGGAGAACACTGAAGCTTTCTTT | CASILWENTEAFF
. | TRBJ1-2 | TRBV27 | many | TGTGCCAGCAGTAGACAAGGACTACCTACTAACTATGGCTACACCTTC | CASSRQGLPTNYGYTF
TRBD2 | TRBJ2-7 | TRBV15 | many | TGTGCCACCAGCAGAGGAATAGCGGGAGGGCTCAGCGAGCAGTACTTC | CATSRGIAGGLSEQYF
TRBD1 | TRBJ1-2 | TRBV7-8 | many | TGTGCCAGCAGCCAAGGGACAGGGGGTGGCTACACCTTC | CASSQGTGGGYTF
. | TRBJ1-2 | TRBV28 | few | TGCGCCAGCAGTTTATCTGCGCCCTCAGGGGTCTATGGCTACACCTTC | CASSLSAPSGVYGYTF
. | TRBJ1-1 | TRBV9 | many | TGTGCCAGCAGCGTAGCCCTGGGCACTGAAGCTTTCTTT | CASSVALGTEAFF
. | TRBJ2-7 | TRBV6-1 | many | TGTGCCAGCAGTGAAGGAATGCTCTACGAGCAGTACTTC | CASSEGMLYEQYF
. | TRBJ1-2 | TRBV6-2/TRBV6-3 | . | TGTGCCAGCAGTAACGACGGATATGGCTACACCTTC | CASSNDGYGYTF
TRBD1 | TRBJ1-3 | TRBV28 | many | TGTGCCAGCAGTGACAGGGACTTGCGACACACCATATATTTT | CASSDRDLRHTIYF
TRBD1 | TRBJ1-2 | TRBV12-3/TRBV12-4 | many | TGTGCCAGCAGTTTAGGACAGGGTGTCTATGGCTACACCTTC | CASSLGQGVYGYTF
. | TRBJ2-3 | TRBV2 | . | TGTGCCAGCAGTGGAGGTCTGCCAGCGGATTCGCAGTATTTT | CASSGGLPADSQYF
. | TRBJ2-7 | TRBV6-1 | many | TGTGCCAGCAGTGAATTCAGGGATAGGTACGAGCAGTACTTC | CASSEFRDRYEQYF
TRBD1 | TRBJ1-2 | TRBV29-1 | . | TGCGGCGTCCCAGGACAGGGGGATGGCTACACCTTC | CGVPGQGDGYTF
. | TRBJ1-2 | TRBV29-1 | many | TGCAGCGCGTTCGGGGGGACATCTTACTTCTATGGCTACACCTTC | CSAFGGTSYFYGYTF
. | TRBJ1-1 | TRBV9 | few | TGTGCCAGCAGCGGAGGAGGGGGGCCTACTGAAGCTTTCTTT | CASSGGGGPTEAFF
. | TRBJ1-1 | TRBV7-2 | many | TGTGCCAGCAGCTTAATAAAGGCAGGGGAAGCTTTCTTT | CASSLIKAGEAFF
. | TRBJ1-5 | TRBV7-6 | . | TGTGCCAGCAGCTTAGTGGACCGTCAGCCCCAGCATTTT | CASSLVDRQPQHF
TRBD1 | TRBJ2-5 | TRBV11-2 | many | TGTGCCAGCAGCTCATGGACAGGGTTCGGAGAGACCCAGTACTTC | CASSSWTGFGETQYF
TRBD1 | TRBJ2-7 | TRBV6-1 | many | TGTGCCAGCAGGCCACTGGGACAGAGGATGAACAACGAGCAGTACTTC | CASRPLGQRMNNEQYF
. | TRBJ2-7 | TRBV11-1 | . | TGTGCCAGCAGCGCGCGTGCCTACGAGCAGTACTTC | CASSARAYEQYF
TRBD1 | TRBJ2-7 | TRBV5-1 | many | TGCGCCAGCAGCTCAGGACAGGCTCCCTACGAGCAGTACTTC | CASSSGQAPYEQYF